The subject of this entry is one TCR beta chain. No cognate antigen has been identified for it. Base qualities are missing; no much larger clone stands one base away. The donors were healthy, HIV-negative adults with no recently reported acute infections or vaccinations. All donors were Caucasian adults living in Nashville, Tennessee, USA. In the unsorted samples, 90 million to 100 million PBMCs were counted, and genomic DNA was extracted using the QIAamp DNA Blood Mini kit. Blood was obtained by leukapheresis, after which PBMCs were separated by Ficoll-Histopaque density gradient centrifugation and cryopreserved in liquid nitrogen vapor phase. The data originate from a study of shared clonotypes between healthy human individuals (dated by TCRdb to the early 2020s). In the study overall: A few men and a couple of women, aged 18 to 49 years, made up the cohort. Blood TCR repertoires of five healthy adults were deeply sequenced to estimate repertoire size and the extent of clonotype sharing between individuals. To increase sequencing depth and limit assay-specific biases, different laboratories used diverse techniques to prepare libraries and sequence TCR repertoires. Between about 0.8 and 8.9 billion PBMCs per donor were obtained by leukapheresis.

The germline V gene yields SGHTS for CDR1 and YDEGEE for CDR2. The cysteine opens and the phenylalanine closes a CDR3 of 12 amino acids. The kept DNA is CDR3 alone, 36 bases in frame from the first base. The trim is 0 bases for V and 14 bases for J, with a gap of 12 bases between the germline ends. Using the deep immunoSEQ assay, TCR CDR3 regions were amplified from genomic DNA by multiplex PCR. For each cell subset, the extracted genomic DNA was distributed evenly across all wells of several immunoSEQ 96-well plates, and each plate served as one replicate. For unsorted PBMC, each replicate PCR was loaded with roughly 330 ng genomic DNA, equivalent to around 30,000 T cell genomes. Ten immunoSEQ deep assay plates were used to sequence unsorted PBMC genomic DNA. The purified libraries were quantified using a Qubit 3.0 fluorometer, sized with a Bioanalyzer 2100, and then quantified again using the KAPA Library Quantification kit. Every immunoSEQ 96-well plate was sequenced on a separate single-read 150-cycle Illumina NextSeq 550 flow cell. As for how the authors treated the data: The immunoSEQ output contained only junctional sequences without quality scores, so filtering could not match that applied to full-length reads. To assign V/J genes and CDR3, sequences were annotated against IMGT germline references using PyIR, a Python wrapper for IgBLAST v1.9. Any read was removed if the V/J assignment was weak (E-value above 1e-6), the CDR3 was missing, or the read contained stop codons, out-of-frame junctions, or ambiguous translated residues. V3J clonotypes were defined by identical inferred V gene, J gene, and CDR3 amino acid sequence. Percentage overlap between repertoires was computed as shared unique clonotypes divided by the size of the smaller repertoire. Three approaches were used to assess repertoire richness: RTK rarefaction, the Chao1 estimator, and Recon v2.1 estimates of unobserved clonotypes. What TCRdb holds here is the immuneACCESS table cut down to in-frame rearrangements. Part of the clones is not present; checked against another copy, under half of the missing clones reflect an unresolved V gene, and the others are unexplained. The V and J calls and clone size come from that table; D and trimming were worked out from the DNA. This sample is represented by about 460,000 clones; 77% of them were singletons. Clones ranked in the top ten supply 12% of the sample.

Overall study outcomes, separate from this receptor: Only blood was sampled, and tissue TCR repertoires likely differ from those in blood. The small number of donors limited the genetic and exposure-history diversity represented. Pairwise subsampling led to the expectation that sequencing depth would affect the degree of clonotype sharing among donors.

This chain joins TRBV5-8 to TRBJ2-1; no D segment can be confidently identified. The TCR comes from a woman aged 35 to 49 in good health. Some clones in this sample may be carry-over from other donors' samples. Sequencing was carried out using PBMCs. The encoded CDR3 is CASSLGPGIEFF. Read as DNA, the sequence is TGTGCCAGCAGCTTGGGTCCCGGCATCGAGTTCTTC.